The clone carrying this T cell receptor (beta chain) has a single count. This record belongs to a study of blood T cell repertoires in COVID-19. The V segment lost 5 bases and the J segment 3 bases; nucleotides outside the gene matches: 5. Germline V gives CDR1 MNHEY, CDR2 SVGAGI. This CDR3 has 14 amino acids. The assay was immunoSEQ multiplex PCR, and TCRdb's table has in-frame clones only and misses some. The sample holds about 520,000 clones, approximately 83% seen once. Material: peripheral blood. The receptor comes from a human donor in a cohort sampled during active COVID-19. The V gene is TRBV6-5, the J gene TRBJ2-7, with 9 bases aligning to TRBD1. This chain's CDR3 is CASSPGQGVYEQYF. CDR3 DNA sequence: TGTGCCAGCAGTCCGGGACAGGGAGTCTACGAGCAGTACTTC.